The sequence of this T cell receptor (beta chain) was determined in a study of blood T cell repertoires in COVID-19. The V gene's germline CDR1 is SGHTA and CDR2 FQGTGA. V dropped 2 bases and J dropped 2 bases, with 10 bases sitting between them. The CDR3 length is 14 residues. Produced via immunoSEQ multiplex PCR; TCRdb's table is partial and in-frame only. The sample comprises 250,000 or so clones, more than 85% of which are singletons, and over 5% rests with the top ten. A Seattle source enrolled patients during active infection and followed them longitudinally. Sequencing was carried out using peripheral blood. The V gene is TRBV7-3, the J gene TRBJ2-7; D unresolved. This receptor was obtained from a woman aged 55-70 years with COVID-19, enrolled during active disease. The CDR3 reads CASSLGHPAYEQYF. CDR3 DNA: TGTGCCAGCAGCTTAGGCCATCCTGCCTACGAGCAGTACTTC.